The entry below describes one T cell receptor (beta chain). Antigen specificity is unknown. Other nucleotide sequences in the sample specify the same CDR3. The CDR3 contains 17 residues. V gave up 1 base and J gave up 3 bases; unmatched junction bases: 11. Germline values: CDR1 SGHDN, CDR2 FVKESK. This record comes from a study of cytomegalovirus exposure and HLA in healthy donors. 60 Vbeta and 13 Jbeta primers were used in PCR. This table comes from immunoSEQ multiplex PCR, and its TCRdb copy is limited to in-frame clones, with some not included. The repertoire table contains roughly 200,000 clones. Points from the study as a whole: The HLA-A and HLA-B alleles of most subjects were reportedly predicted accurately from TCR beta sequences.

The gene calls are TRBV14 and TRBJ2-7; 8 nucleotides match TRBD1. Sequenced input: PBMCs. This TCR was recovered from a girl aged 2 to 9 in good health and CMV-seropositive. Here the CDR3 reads CASSQVGPGQAYYEQYF. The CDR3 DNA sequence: TGTGCCAGCAGCCAAGTGGGCCCGGGACAGGCTTACTACGAGCAGTACTTC.